The entry below gives a single T cell receptor (beta chain) sequence along with its context. Its antigen is not identified. There are 16 residues in the CDR3. Per germline, CDR1 SGHNT and CDR2 YYREEE (reference sequence). The V end was cut by 3 bases, the J end by 3 bases, with 18 bases between. This specimen comes from a study of vaccination and CD4 T cells after COVID-19. Treatment meaning: approximately 10-day PBMC culture with coronavirus spike peptide pools or control peptides (ViraFEST assay). Cultured CD4+ T-cell DNA underwent Oncomine TCR Beta short-read sequencing. MiXCR was run by TCRdb on the PCR reads, yielding one entry per CDR3 protein. Of more than 10,000 distinct CDR3 sequences listed, under 65% are singletons.

The sample was CD4+ T cells from blood, cultured in vitro. The V gene is TRBV5-4, the J gene TRBJ1-1, with D unclear. The TCR comes from a human donor who had recovered from COVID-19. The CDR3 DNA sequence: TGTGCCAGCAGCTCGCAGCGATTGGGGATGGACACTGAAGCTTTCTTT. Translating it yields CASSSQRLGMDTEAFF. The full variable domain, with the rest looked up from reference TRBV5-4 and TRBJ1-1, is ETGVTQSPTHLIKTRGQQVTLRCSSQSGHNTVSWYQQALGQGPQFIFQYYREEENGRGNFPPRFSGLQFPNYSSELNVNALELDDSALYLCASSSQRLGMDTEAFFGQGTRLTVV.